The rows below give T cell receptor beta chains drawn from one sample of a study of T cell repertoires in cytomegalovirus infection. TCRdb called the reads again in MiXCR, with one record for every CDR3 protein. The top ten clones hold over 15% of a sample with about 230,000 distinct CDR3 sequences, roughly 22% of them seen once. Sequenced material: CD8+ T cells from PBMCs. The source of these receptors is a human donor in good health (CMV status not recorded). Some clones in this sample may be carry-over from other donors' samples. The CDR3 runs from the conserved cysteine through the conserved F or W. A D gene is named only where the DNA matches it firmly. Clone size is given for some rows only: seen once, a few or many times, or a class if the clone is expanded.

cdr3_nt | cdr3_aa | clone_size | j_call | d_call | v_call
TGCGCCAGCAGTCAACCAGCCCGAGGGCTGGCTAATGAAAAACTGTTTTTT | CASSQPARGLANEKLFF | few | TRBJ1-4 | - | TRBV23-1
TGCAGTGCTAGAGATCATACAGGGGGGGTCTACGAGCAGTACTTC | CSARDHTGGVYEQYF | - | TRBJ2-7 | - | TRBV20-1
TGTGCCACCAGTCATCCGGGGCAGCCCCAGCATTTT | CATSHPGQPQHF | - | TRBJ1-5 | - | TRBV24-1
TGTGCCAGCAGTCTCACCACTAGCGGAGGAAGCACAGATACGCAGTATTTT | CASSLTTSGGSTDTQYF | - | TRBJ2-3 | TRBD2 | TRBV6-2/TRBV6-3
TGTGCCATCAGTCCCTCGGTAGGGATGGACACTGAAGCTTTCTTT | CAISPSVGMDTEAFF | few | TRBJ1-1 | - | TRBV10-3
TGTGCCAGCAGTTCCTACCTAGAGCGAAATGAGCAGTTCTTC | CASSSYLERNEQFF | - | TRBJ2-1 | - | TRBV27
TGTGCCAGCAGCCGCTCAGGGGTCCCTTCTGGAAACACCATATATTTT | CASSRSGVPSGNTIYF | - | TRBJ1-3 | - | TRBV2
TGTGCCAGCAGTGCCCTCACAGGCTACAATGAGCAGTTCTTC | CASSALTGYNEQFF | few | TRBJ2-1 | - | TRBV25-1
TGTGCCAGCAGCCCACCCTTTCAGGGCTACGAGCAGTACTTC | CASSPPFQGYEQYF | many | TRBJ2-7 | - | TRBV7-9
TGCAGTGCTGAAGGGGGGGGGCTAGCCAAAAACATTCAGTACTTC | CSAEGGGLAKNIQYF | - | TRBJ2-4 | - | TRBV20-1
TGCAGCGTTGTCCGGATGAACACTGAAGCTTTCTTT | CSVVRMNTEAFF | few | TRBJ1-1 | - | TRBV29-1
TGTGCCAGCAGCTTGGAAGGGGGGGGGGTCGCAGATACGCAGTATTTT | CASSLEGGGVADTQYF | many | TRBJ2-3 | - | TRBV5-6
TGTGCCAGCAGTTACCACGGGACAGAGCAGTACTTC | CASSYHGTEQYF | - | TRBJ2-7 | - | TRBV6-5
TGTGCCAGCAGTGGACCCCCTGTGGGCACAGATACGCAGTATTTT | CASSGPPVGTDTQYF | - | TRBJ2-3 | - | TRBV2
TGTGCCAGCAGCTTTAGTCGCGGACTCCCTATTGAGACCGGGGAGCTGTTTTTT | CASSFSRGLPIETGELFF | many | TRBJ2-2 | - | TRBV7-6
TGCGCCAGCAGCCCCGAGGACTCTCAGCCCCAGCATTTT | CASSPEDSQPQHF | - | TRBJ1-5 | - | TRBV4-1
TGTGCCAGCAGCCAAGCCGGGTACTACAATGAGCAGTTCTTC | CASSQAGYYNEQFF | - | TRBJ2-1 | - | TRBV4-2
TGTGCCAGCAGATCGATGACAGGGGAGTATAACTATGGCTACACCTTC | CASRSMTGEYNYGYTF | - | TRBJ1-2 | TRBD1 | TRBV2
TGTGCCAGCAGCCAAACCGGGACAGGGGACCCAGATACGCAGTATTTT | CASSQTGTGDPDTQYF | few | TRBJ2-3 | TRBD1 | TRBV12-3/TRBV12-4
TGTAGCGCAACGGACAGGGTGGATAGCCAGTACTTC | CSATDRVDSQYF | few | TRBJ2-5 | TRBD1 | TRBV29-1
TGCGCCAGCAGCCAACCCGGTGAAGGCACTGAAGCTTTCTTT | CASSQPGEGTEAFF | few | TRBJ1-1 | - | TRBV4-1
TGCAGTGCTACAGAAGGGGCGAACACCGGGGAGCTGTTTTTT | CSATEGANTGELFF | - | TRBJ2-2 | - | TRBV20-1
TGTGCCAGCAGTGAGAGGGCCCGCAACCCCTACAATGAGCAGTTCTTC | CASSERARNPYNEQFF | few | TRBJ2-1 | - | TRBV5-4
TGTGCCAGCAGTTTAGCGGGGGTCGGCGAGCAGTACTTC | CASSLAGVGEQYF | few | TRBJ2-7 | - | TRBV12-3/TRBV12-4
TGTGCCAGCAGCGCCACAGGGTTTGGCAATCAGCCCCAGCATTTT | CASSATGFGNQPQHF | few | TRBJ1-5 | - | TRBV3-1
TGCAGCCCAAAACATTACAATGAGCAGTTCTTC | CSPKHYNEQFF | few | TRBJ2-1 | - | TRBV29-1
TGCAGTGCTAGAGATACAAGGACAGGGGCAACAACCCCTGGAAACACCATATATTTT | CSARDTRTGATTPGNTIYF | few | TRBJ1-3 | TRBD1 | TRBV20-1
TGTGCCATCAGTGAGGGACAGGCCGGCAATCAGCCCCAGCATTTT | CAISEGQAGNQPQHF | - | TRBJ1-5 | TRBD1 | TRBV10-3
TGCGCCAGCAGCCCGCGTTTGGGGGATGCTGGAAACACCATATATTTT | CASSPRLGDAGNTIYF | - | TRBJ1-3 | - | TRBV4-1
TGCGCCAGCAGCTTGGCCCTGGGACAGGGGACCTTAAACACTGAAGCTTTCTTT | CASSLALGQGTLNTEAFF | - | TRBJ1-1 | TRBD1 | TRBV5-1
TGTGCCAGCAGACCGGGACTAGCGGGGGGGCGAGATACGCAGTATTTT | CASRPGLAGGRDTQYF | - | TRBJ2-3 | TRBD2 | TRBV12-3/TRBV12-4
TGTGCCAGCAGTCCATCCTGGTTTTTGGGTTACCCTACTGAAGCTTTCTTT | CASSPSWFLGYPTEAFF | once | TRBJ1-1 | - | TRBV28
TGTGCCAGCTCACGACTCGACAGGGGGCTTTACACTGAAGCTTTCTTT | CASSRLDRGLYTEAFF | few | TRBJ1-1 | TRBD1 | TRBV18
TGTGCCAGCAGCTTAGCCAGCGGAGAGACCCAGTACTTC | CASSLASGETQYF | many | TRBJ2-5 | - | TRBV7-2
TGTGCCAGCACCAAAGAGGGGCTAGCGGGGGACACAGATACGCAGTATTTT | CASTKEGLAGDTDTQYF | - | TRBJ2-3 | TRBD2 | TRBV28
TGTGCCAGCAGTTTACAGGGTCGCGAAAAACTGTTTTTT | CASSLQGREKLFF | - | TRBJ1-4 | - | TRBV12-3/TRBV12-4
TGTGCCAGCAGGGACCTCGGCGACACTGAAGCTTTCTTT | CASRDLGDTEAFF | few | TRBJ1-1 | - | TRBV27
TGTGCCAGCATAGGACAGGGAGGCTACGGGGAGCTGTTTTTT | CASIGQGGYGELFF | - | TRBJ2-2 | TRBD1 | TRBV27
TGTGCCATCAGTGAGGAAAATTCACCCCTCCACTTT | CAISEENSPLHF | few | TRBJ1-6 | - | TRBV10-3
TGTGCCAGCAGCCAGGGGGACAGCTCCTACGAGCAGTACTTC | CASSQGDSSYEQYF | many | TRBJ2-7 | TRBD1 | TRBV7-2